This T cell receptor (beta chain) is drawn from a study of T cell responses to AZD1222 COVID-19 vaccine. The CDR3 totals 14 residues. Germline CDR1 SGHTS, CDR2 YDEGEE. The ends lost 5 bases at V and 5 bases at J; junction bases unmatched: 6. The table came from immunoSEQ multiplex PCR; TCRdb's copy has only in-frame clones and leaves some out. This table holds some 25,000 clones, roughly 86% found once. This TCR was recovered from an adult who received the AZD1222 COVID-19 vaccine. Specimen: peripheral blood, collected 28 days after the second AZD1222 dose. The genes are TRBV5-8 and TRBJ1-5; 8 bases align to TRBD1. The CDR3 protein is CASRRTGRYQPQHF. CDR3 nucleotide sequence: TGTGCCAGCAGGCGGACAGGGCGATATCAGCCCCAGCATTTT.